The 17 T cell receptor beta chains below were found in one sample sequenced in a study of T cell repertoires in cytomegalovirus infection. What these receptors recognize is not known. TCRdb analysed the reads with MiXCR anew, one entry per CDR3 protein. The table shows 45,000 to 65,000 distinct CDR3 sequences, with around a fifth occurring only once. The source was CD8+ T cells from cultured PBMCs, collected from culture after CMV antigen stimulation. The receptors were gathered from a human donor in good health (CMV status not recorded). Some clones in this sample may be carry-over from other donors' samples.

The chain employs TRBV6-6 and TRBJ2-5, with D tentatively TRBD1 (7 bases). The length of the CDR3 is 14 residues. Trimming removed 6 bases from V and 3 bases from J, with 14 bases in between. Germline CDR1 reads MNHNY; CDR2 reads SVGAGI (reference sequence). CDR3 DNA: TGTGCCAGCAGACAGGGGTGGGAGGAAGAGACCCAGTACTTC. Its translation: CASRQGWEEETQYF.

This clonotype was counted between two and nine times. This chain uses TRBV7-3 with TRBJ2-7, with 9 bases matching TRBD1. The J segment lost 0 bases and the V segment lost 5 bases, leaving 8 bases of the junction unmatched. Germline CDR1 SGHTA, CDR2 FQGTGA. CDR3 length: 16 residues. CDR3 in amino acids: CASSPRDRATSYEQYF. The CDR3 DNA is TGTGCCAGCAGCCCACGGGACAGGGCGACCTCCTACGAGCAGTACTTC.

Points on this clonotype: The CDR3 does not end in the conserved phenylalanine or tryptophan, so this is likely a read error. The V call is TRBV7-1, the J call TRBJ2-1, with D possibly being TRBD2 (6 bases). TRBV7-1 is identified as an open reading frame with a role that is uncertain. This CDR3 has 17 residues. The ends were cut back, 8 bases at V and 1 base at J, with 21 bases in the middle. CDR3 in amino acids: CASRATGLSLSYNEQFL. For the CDR3, the DNA is TGTGCCAGCCGCGCCACAGGACTAAGCCTTTCCTACAATGAGCAGTTCTTA.

The chain uses TRBV27 and TRBJ1-2; 10 nucleotides align to TRBD1. Trimming took 8 bases from V and 8 from J; bases not matched to a gene: 5. Germline CDR1 and CDR2: MNHEY and SMNVEV (reference sequence). This CDR3 has 12 amino acids. The CDR3 DNA is TGTGCCAGCCGACAGGGGGCTGGAGGCTACACCTTC. Protein sequence: CASRQGAGGYTF.

This clonotype was counted only a few times. The V and J genes are TRBV9 and TRBJ1-1; D uncertain. The CDR3 length is 14 residues. The V and J ends lost 4 bases and 3 bases respectively, with 13 bases between them. The V gene's germline CDR1 is SGDLS and CDR2 YYNGEE. The CDR3 sequence is CASSPSGKYTEAFF. CDR3 DNA: TGTGCCAGCAGCCCGTCGGGAAAGTACACTGAAGCTTTCTTT.

This clonotype was detected only a few times. V gene TRBV11-2 combines with J gene TRBJ2-2; TRBD2 agrees at 8 bases. The ends lost 5 bases at V and 11 bases at J; junction bases unmatched: 4. Germline loops: CDR1 SGHAT, CDR2 FQNNGV. This CDR3 has 12 amino acids. The CDR3 DNA reads TGTGCCAGCAGCCCGGGGGGGCCAGAGCTGTTTTTT. Protein: CASSPGGPELFF.

The chain recombines TRBV9 with TRBJ1-1, with D possibly TRBD1 on 5 matching bases. CDR1 SGDLS and CDR2 YYNGEE come from the germline V gene. The V end was cut by 3 bases, the J end by 6 bases, with 12 bases between. The length of the CDR3 is 13 residues. In DNA form, the CDR3 reads TGTGCCAGCAGCGCTACGGGACCCCCTGAAGCTTTCTTT. This sequence encodes CASSATGPPEAFF. Filled out from reference TRBV9 and TRBJ1-1, the complete variable domain reads DSGVTQTPKHLITATGQRVTLRCSPRSGDLSVYWYQQSLDQGLQFLIQYYNGEERAKGNILERFSAQQFPDLHSELNLSSLELGDSALYFCASSATGPPEAFFGQGTRLTVV.

The table lists this clonotype with a few counts. The V gene is TRBV4-2, the J gene TRBJ2-1; D may be TRBD1 or TRBD2 (6 bases each). CDR1 is LGHNA and CDR2 is YNFKEQ in the germline V gene. The CDR3 covers 19 residues. Trimming removed 2 bases from V and 0 bases from J, with 20 bases in between. The CDR3 nucleotides are TGTGCCAGCAGCCAACTAACGGGGGCCAGTTCTAGCTCCTACAATGAGCAGTTCTTC. The encoded protein is CASSQLTGASSSSYNEQFF.

This clonotype was seen a handful of times. The chain carries TRBV6-5 and TRBJ1-2, with D possibly TRBD1 on 5 matching bases. V was shortened by 4 bases and J by 3 bases, with 21 bases between the two germline ends. Germline loops: CDR1 MNHEY, CDR2 SVGAGI. The CDR3 covers 17 residues. As DNA, the CDR3 is TGTGCCAGCAGTTCGTACTCGCGGAATCAGGGTTACTATGGCTACACCTTC. Translating it yields CASSSYSRNQGYYGYTF.

The rearrangement joins TRBV7-6 to TRBJ1-1, with D tentatively TRBD1 (6 bases). The CDR3 spans 13 residues. The germline V gene encodes CDR1 SGHVS and CDR2 FNYEAQ. V was clipped by 5 bases and J by 5 bases, with 12 bases between them. In DNA form, the CDR3 reads TGTGCCAGCAGCCTGCAGGGGTATACTGAAGCTTTCTTT. Protein product: CASSLQGYTEAFF.

V usage is TRBV6-2 or TRBV6-3 and J usage is TRBJ2-1; 8 bases map to TRBD1. The germline gives CDR1 MNHEY, CDR2 SVGEGT. V lost 2 bases, J lost 8 bases, and 5 bases stayed unmatched. CDR3 size: 14 residues. CDR3 region: CASSYGTGRDEQFF. The CDR3 nucleotides read TGTGCCAGCAGTTACGGGACAGGCCGGGATGAGCAGTTCTTC.

This clonotype was recorded many times. The rearrangement links TRBV7-2 to TRBJ2-1; 9 nucleotides match TRBD1. J lost 6 bases, V lost 5 bases, and 11 bases had no gene match. Germline V gene sequence: CDR1 SGHTA, CDR2 FQGNSA. This CDR3 is 16 amino acids long. The CDR3 coding sequence is TGTGCCAGCAGCACCGGGACAGGGTATGCCGTCAATGAGCAGTTCTTC. Translating gives CASSTGTGYAVNEQFF.

V and J are TRBV12-3 or TRBV12-4 and TRBJ2-3, with TRBD1 as a possible D gene (7 bases). The CDR3 totals 16 residues. V lost 6 bases, J lost 8 bases, and 24 bases lay in between. CDR3 sequence reads: CASSTPSPGGLGTQYF. CDR3 DNA: TGTGCCAGCAGCACCCCCTCCCCAGGGGGGCTCGGTACGCAGTATTTT.

This clonotype was observed a handful of times. The rearrangement links TRBV7-9 to TRBJ1-2; 7 bases map to TRBD1. J was trimmed by 6 bases and V by 3 bases; bases with no gene match: 16. The CDR3 sequence is 17 residues long. Germline CDR1 reads SEHNR; CDR2 reads FQNEAQ (reference sequence). The chain's CDR3 is CASSLAYRDTQGDGYTF. The DNA of the CDR3 is TGTGCCAGCAGCTTGGCCTACAGGGACACCCAGGGGGATGGCTACACCTTC.

This clonotype turned up a few times. The J gene is TRBJ1-1, the V gene TRBV9; D ambiguous. The germline CDR1 and CDR2 sequences are SGDLS and YYNGEE. The germline V and J ends were trimmed by 2 bases and 1 base, with 6 bases remaining between them. This CDR3 spans 13 amino acids. Here the CDR3 DNA reads TGTGCCAGCAGCGTCACTCAGAACACTGAAGCTTTCTTT. Amino acid sequence: CASSVTQNTEAFF.

The V gene is TRBV7-2, the J gene TRBJ1-3, with D possibly being TRBD1 (6 bases). Germline loops: CDR1 SGHTA, CDR2 FQGNSA. Trimming pared 5 bases from V and 0 bases from J, leaving 11 bases between. The CDR3 loop spans 15 amino acids. CDR3 sequence (DNA): TGTGCCAGCAGCCCACAGGGCTTCTCTGGAAACACCATATATTTT. Its translation is CASSPQGFSGNTIYF.

The J gene is TRBJ1-5, the V gene TRBV11-2; 10 bases are a match to TRBD1. This CDR3 comprises 17 residues. Unmatched junction bases numbered 7, after V lost 5 bases and J lost 0 bases. Germline V gives CDR1 SGHAT, CDR2 FQNNGV. CDR3 in amino acids: CASSAGTGVYSNQPQHF. The CDR3 region has the DNA TGTGCCAGCAGCGCCGGGACAGGGGTTTATAGCAATCAGCCCCAGCATTTT.